The 27 T cell receptor beta chains presented below share a single source sample, sequenced in a study of cytomegalovirus exposure and HLA in healthy donors. Primers for the PCR totalled 60 Vbeta and 13 Jbeta. Libraries were prepared by immunoSEQ multiplex PCR; TCRdb keeps only in-frame clonotypes and omits some of them. This table holds around 140,000 clones, around 80% found once. Material for sequencing was PBMCs. The receptors were sampled from a man in his forties in good health and CMV-seronegative.

There are a few counts of this clone. The gene calls are TRBV2 and TRBJ2-1; 7 positions agree with TRBD1. This CDR3 has 18 residues. The germline V gene encodes CDR1 SNHLY and CDR2 FYNNEI. The V segment lost 6 bases and the J segment 0 bases; nucleotides outside the gene matches: 14. CDR3 in DNA: TGTGCCAGCAGGCTAGTCCTTGACAGGGTGAGCTCCTACAATGAGCAGTTCTTC. Its translation is CASRLVLDRVSSYNEQFF. The whole variable domain, remainder taken from reference TRBV2 and TRBJ2-1, is EPEVTQTPSHQVTQMGQEVILRCVPISNHLYFYWYRQILGQKVEFLVSFYNNEISEKSEIFDDQFSVERPDGSNFTLKIRSTKLEDSAMYFCASRLVLDRVSSYNEQFFGPGTRLTVL.

The table lists this clone with a few counts. This chain uses TRBV2 with TRBJ2-2, with D possibly being TRBD1 (5 bases). Germline V lookup: CDR1 SNHLY, CDR2 FYNNEI. Trimming shortened V by 6 bases and J by 6 bases, and 14 bases separated the two germline ends. CDR3 length: 14 amino acids. DNA for the CDR3: TGTGCCAGCAGATCCTTTGGACAAGCCGGGGAGCTGTTTTTT. Protein sequence: CASRSFGQAGELFF. Using reference TRBV2 and TRBJ2-2 for the parts outside the CDR3, the full variable domain is EPEVTQTPSHQVTQMGQEVILRCVPISNHLYFYWYRQILGQKVEFLVSFYNNEISEKSEIFDDQFSVERPDGSNFTLKIRSTKLEDSAMYFCASRSFGQAGELFFGEGSRLTVL.

The chain has TRBV5-1 and TRBJ2-3; 13 bases are a match to TRBD2. The V gene end was trimmed by 4 bases and the J gene end by 6 bases; junction bases not matched to a gene: 11. This CDR3 contains 17 residues. Germline CDR1 SGHRS, CDR2 YFSETQ. The CDR3 DNA is TGCGCCAGCAGCCGACTAGCGGGAGGACGATCTGGGGATACGCAGTATTTT. It codes for CASSRLAGGRSGDTQYF.

Remarks on this clone: At one boundary the junction diverges from the germline segment, which might be a read error. J is TRBJ1-2 and V is TRBV7-9; D call uncertain. Germline CDR1 SEHNR, CDR2 FQNEAQ (reference sequence). The CDR3 is 12 amino acids. CDR3 in amino acids: CSSSSGSYGYTF. DNA of the CDR3: TGTTCCAGCAGCTCCGGGAGCTATGGCTACACCTTC.

This chain links TRBV19 with TRBJ2-2, with D possibly being TRBD1 (6 bases). V shed 2 bases and J shed 3 bases, with 7 bases lying between them. CDR1 and CDR2 (germline): LNHDA, SQIVND (reference sequence). CDR3 size: 14 residues. The CDR3 protein is CASSIQGYTGELFF. The CDR3 coding sequence is TGTGCCAGTAGTATACAGGGGTACACCGGGGAGCTGTTTTTT. Supplemented by reference TRBV19 and TRBJ2-2, the full variable domain reads DGGITQSPKYLFRKEGQNVTLSCEQNLNHDAMYWYRQDPGQGLRLIYYSQIVNDFQKGDIAEGYSVSREKKESFPLTVTSAQKNPTAFYLCASSIQGYTGELFFGEGSRLTVL.

The rearrangement links TRBV5-4 to TRBJ1-5; no clear D gene. V was shortened by 4 bases and J by 3 bases, with 14 bases between the two germline ends. The CDR3 spans 15 residues. Germline values: CDR1 SGHNT, CDR2 YYREEE (reference sequence). CDR3 DNA sequence: TGTGCCAGCAGCGAGGACGCCGGGATCAATCAGCCCCAGCATTTT. This codes for CASSEDAGINQPQHF. The full variable domain, with the rest looked up from reference TRBV5-4 and TRBJ1-5, is ETGVTQSPTHLIKTRGQQVTLRCSSQSGHNTVSWYQQALGQGPQFIFQYYREEENGRGNFPPRFSGLQFPNYSSELNVNALELDDSALYLCASSEDAGINQPQHFGDGTRLSIL.

The chain combines TRBV5-4 with TRBJ2-3; 9 bases agree with TRBD2. The length of the CDR3 is 15 residues. The V gene's germline CDR1 is SGHNT and CDR2 YYREEE (reference sequence). The junction had 5 bases not matched to a gene; V was cut back by 2 bases and J by 4 bases. The CDR3 DNA follows: TGTGCCAGCAGCTTAACAGCGGGGGGATCAGATACGCAGTATTTT. Amino acids: CASSLTAGGSDTQYF.

The J gene is TRBJ2-3, the V gene TRBV7-2; 10 bases line up with TRBD2. V gave up 5 bases and J gave up 2 bases; unmatched junction bases: 13. The V gene's germline CDR1 is SGHTA and CDR2 FQGNSA. This CDR3 region has 18 residues. CDR3 region: CASSTMALAGDHTDTQYF. DNA of the CDR3: TGTGCCAGCAGCACCATGGCGCTAGCGGGGGACCACACAGATACGCAGTATTTT.

The chain employs TRBV7-8 and TRBJ1-6, with TRBD1 identical over 7 bases. Germline loops: CDR1 SGHVS, CDR2 FQNEAQ. Unmatched junction bases numbered 3, after V lost 0 bases and J lost 7 bases. The CDR3 is 15 amino acids. The CDR3 spells CASSLAGTENSPLHF. The CDR3 nucleotides are TGTGCCAGCAGCTTAGCCGGGACAGAGAATTCACCCCTCCACTTT.

This sequence joins TRBV30 and TRBJ1-1; 8 bases map to TRBD1. Germline V gene data show CDR1 as GTSNPN and CDR2 as SVGIG (reference sequence). The CDR3 is 13 residues long. With V trimmed by 4 bases and J by 4 bases, 5 bases remained unmatched. The CDR3 spells CAWKDRVGTEAFF. The CDR3 nucleotides are TGTGCCTGGAAGGACAGGGTGGGCACTGAAGCTTTCTTT. The full variable domain, its missing parts supplied by reference TRBV30 and TRBJ1-1, is SQTIHQWPATLVQPVGSPLSLECTVEGTSNPNLYWYRQAAGRGLQLLFYSVGIGQISSEVPQNLSASRPQDRQFILSSKKLLLSDSGFYLCAWKDRVGTEAFFGQGTRLTVV.

This chain uses TRBV4-1 with TRBJ1-2; possibly TRBD1 for D (6 bases). Trimming removed 3 bases from V and 8 bases from J, with 22 bases in between. CDR3 length: 16 residues. Per the germline V gene, CDR1 is MGHRA and CDR2 is YSYEKL. In DNA form, the CDR3 reads TGCGCCAGCAGCCAGAGGCAATTCCCCAGGGGCTACGGCTACACCTTC. Its translation is CASSQRQFPRGYGYTF.

The rearrangement joins TRBV4-1 to TRBJ1-5; 8 nucleotides agree with TRBD1. Trimming took 4 bases from V and 7 from J; bases not matched to a gene: 9. Germline CDR1 MGHRA, CDR2 YSYEKL. The CDR3 is 15 amino acids. The CDR3 sequence is CASSPLDRAGQPQHF. The CDR3 region has the DNA TGCGCCAGCAGCCCACTGGACAGGGCGGGCCAGCCCCAGCATTTT.

The chain joins TRBV18 to TRBJ1-4; the D gene is possibly TRBD1 (6 bases). Germline V gene data show CDR1 as KGHSH and CDR2 as LQKENI. Deletions cut 1 base from V and 2 bases from J, with 11 bases between. The CDR3 extends over 16 amino acids. This chain's CDR3 is CASSPLQGHTNEKLFF. In DNA form, the CDR3 reads TGTGCCAGCTCACCACTCCAGGGGCACACTAATGAAAAACTGTTTTTT.

The chain couples TRBV9 to TRBJ2-1, with D possibly being TRBD2 (6 bases). Germline V CDR1 and CDR2: SGDLS, YYNGEE. V lost 0 bases, J lost 8 bases, and 15 bases lay in between. The CDR3 runs 15 residues. This CDR3 reads CASSVEAGRRYEQFF. CDR3 nucleotides: TGTGCCAGCAGCGTAGAGGCAGGGAGGCGCTATGAGCAGTTCTTC.

This clone was seen only a few times. This rearrangement joins TRBV9 to TRBJ1-5; possible D gene TRBD1, 5 bases. The V gene lost 4 bases and the J gene lost 4 bases, with 9 bases spanning the gap. The CDR3 consists of 13 residues. Looked up from germline, CDR1 is SGDLS and CDR2 is YYNGEE. CDR3 in DNA: TGTGCCAGCAGCACGGGGGGTAATCAGCCCCAGCATTTT. Translation: CASSTGGNQPQHF.

The chain combines TRBV5-4 with TRBJ2-1; tentative D call: TRBD2 (7 bases). Germline V gene sequence: CDR1 SGHNT, CDR2 YYREEE (reference sequence). Trimming pared 0 bases from V and 6 bases from J, leaving 16 bases between. The CDR3 runs 16 residues. The CDR3 region is CASSLGGGLSANEQFF. The CDR3 nucleotides read TGTGCCAGCAGCTTGGGGGGGGGCTTGAGTGCCAATGAGCAGTTCTTC.

The V gene is TRBV7-3, the J gene TRBJ2-4, with 10 bases that match TRBD2. V lost 5 bases to trimming and J lost 9 bases; unmatched junction nucleotides: 7. There are 14 residues in the CDR3. Germline lookup yields CDR1 SGHTA and CDR2 FQGTGA. The CDR3 region has the DNA TGTGCCAGCAGCCCCACTAGCGGGGACGGCATTCAGTACTTC. This sequence encodes CASSPTSGDGIQYF.

This clone was detected only a few times. V is TRBV25-1 and J is TRBJ1-1, with a possible D match to TRBD1 (6 bases). This CDR3 is built from 15 residues. Germline V gene lookup returns CDR1 MGHDK and CDR2 SYGVNS. Trimming cost V 2 bases and J 0 bases, with 10 bases left between them. The CDR3 sequence: CASSEQGRLNTEAFF. The DNA for the CDR3 is TGTGCCAGCAGTGAACAGGGGCGGCTGAACACTGAAGCTTTCTTT.

The chain joins TRBV18 to TRBJ2-2; 9 positions match TRBD1. V was pared by 7 bases and J by 3 bases, with 6 bases of the junction left unmatched. CDR1 is KGHSH, CDR2 LQKENI, per germline. CDR3 length: 15 residues. The CDR3 sequence: CASLGTGTDTGELFF. For the CDR3, the DNA is TGTGCCAGCTTGGGGACAGGGACGGACACCGGGGAGCTGTTTTTT. Using reference TRBV18 and TRBJ2-2 for the parts outside the CDR3, the full variable domain is NAGVMQNPRHLVRRRGQEARLRCSPMKGHSHVYWYRQLPEEGLKFMVYLQKENIIDESGMPKERFSAEFPKEGPSILRIQQVVRGDSAAYFCASLGTGTDTGELFFGEGSRLTVL.

The V call is TRBV9, the J call TRBJ1-4; D is perhaps TRBD1 (5 bases). The V gene's germline CDR1 is SGDLS and CDR2 YYNGEE. The length of the CDR3 is 16 residues. The germline V and J ends were trimmed by 0 bases and 7 bases, with 16 bases remaining between them. The CDR3 is CASSVGGRAGGEKLFF. In DNA, the CDR3 is TGTGCCAGCAGCGTAGGCGGCAGGGCGGGGGGTGAAAAACTGTTTTTT.

The chain employs TRBV5-1 and TRBJ2-3; D is unclear. The CDR3 contains 13 residues. Trimming stripped 0 bases from V and 6 bases from J, with 8 bases between. The V gene's germline CDR1 is SGHRS and CDR2 YFSETQ. The CDR3 reads CASSLALMDTQYF. CDR3 in DNA: TGCGCCAGCAGCTTGGCACTCATGGATACGCAGTATTTT.

This CDR3 is CASSHRELNEAFF. Written as DNA, the CDR3 is TGTGCCAGCAGCCACCGGGAACTGAATGAAGCTTTCTTT. The chain employs TRBV2 and TRBJ1-1; D remains unclear. This CDR3 has 13 amino acids. Germline lookup yields CDR1 SNHLY and CDR2 FYNNEI. The V end lost 6 bases, the J end lost 7 bases, and 15 bases lay between the germline ends.

The V call is TRBV15, the J call TRBJ1-5, with a weak D call TRBD1 (6 bases). Per germline, CDR1 LNHNV and CDR2 YYDKDF (reference sequence). This CDR3 region has 16 residues. Trimming pared 1 base from V and 5 bases from J, leaving 15 bases between. The CDR3, as DNA: TGTGCCACCAGCAGAGTGGTGGGGGGGGCCGATCAGCCCCAGCATTTT. This encodes CATSRVVGGADQPQHF.

The chain recombines TRBV4-3 with TRBJ1-2; possibly TRBD1 for D (5 bases). Germline-derived CDR1 and CDR2 are LGHNA and YSLEER. CDR3 length equals 16 residues. The germline V and J ends were trimmed by 5 bases and 1 base, with 17 bases remaining between them. In DNA, the CDR3 is TGCGCCAGCAGCTCCCTAGGGGCAGGGCTTAACTATGGCTACACCTTC. Encoded protein: CASSSLGAGLNYGYTF.

This sequence joins TRBV5-1 and TRBJ2-7; the D gene is possibly TRBD1 (6 bases). The ends were cut back, 0 bases at V and 2 bases at J, with 6 bases in the middle. Germline assignment: CDR1 SGHRS and CDR2 YFSETQ. This CDR3 has 13 residues. The CDR3 nucleotides read TGCGCCAGCAGCTTGGACAGGGCCTACGAGCAGTACTTC. This sequence encodes CASSLDRAYEQYF.

The V call is TRBV28, the J call TRBJ1-2, with no clear D. The CDR3 contains 12 residues. Trimming shortened V by 5 bases and J by 7 bases, and 11 bases separated the two germline ends. Looked up from germline, CDR1 is MDHEN and CDR2 is SYDVKM. The DNA of the CDR3 is TGTGCCAGCAGTATGAGGGTGGCTGGCTACACCTTC. It yields the protein CASSMRVAGYTF.

The chain links TRBV27 to TRBJ2-1; 10 bases line up with TRBD1. The CDR3 totals 17 residues. With V trimmed by 5 bases and J by 6 bases, 13 bases remained unmatched. CDR1 MNHEY and CDR2 SMNVEV come from the germline V gene (reference sequence). CDR3 in DNA: TGTGCCAGCAGTCCTCTCATAGGGACAGGGGAGGGCAATGAGCAGTTCTTC. It encodes CASSPLIGTGEGNEQFF.